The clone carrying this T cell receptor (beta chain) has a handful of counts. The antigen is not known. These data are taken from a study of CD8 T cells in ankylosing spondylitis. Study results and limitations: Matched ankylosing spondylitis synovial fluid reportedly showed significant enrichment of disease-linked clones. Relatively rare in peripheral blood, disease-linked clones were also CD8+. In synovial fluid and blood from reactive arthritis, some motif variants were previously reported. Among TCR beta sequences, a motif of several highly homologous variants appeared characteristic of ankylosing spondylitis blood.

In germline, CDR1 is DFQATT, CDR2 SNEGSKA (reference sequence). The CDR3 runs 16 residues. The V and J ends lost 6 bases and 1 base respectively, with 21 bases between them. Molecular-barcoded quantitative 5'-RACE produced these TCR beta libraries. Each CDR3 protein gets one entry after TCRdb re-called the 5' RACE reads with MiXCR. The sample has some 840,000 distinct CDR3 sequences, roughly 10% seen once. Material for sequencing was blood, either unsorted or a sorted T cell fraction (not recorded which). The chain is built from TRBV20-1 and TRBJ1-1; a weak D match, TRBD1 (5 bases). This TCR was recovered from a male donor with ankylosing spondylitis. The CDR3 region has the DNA TGCAGTGCCATGGATCCGAGGGACTCTAGGAACACTGAAGCTTTCTTT. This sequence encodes CSAMDPRDSRNTEAFF.